A single T cell receptor beta chain is shown here with its context. Its antigen remains undetermined. The input lacks base qualities; no much larger clone sits a single base away. The immunoSEQ Assay was the method used to sequence TCRbeta CDR3 regions. After extraction, genomic DNA underwent amplification by bias-controlled multiplex PCR, followed by high-throughput sequencing. In the source study's methods: To quantify the absolute abundance of every unique TCRbeta CDR3 region, sequences were collapsed and filtered. T cell fraction was estimated by normalizing TCRbeta template counts to usable DNA, which was measured by amplifying reference genes present in all nucleated cells. Repertoire TCRs were annotated as SARS-CoV-2-specific by exact matching of V gene, CDR3 amino acid sequence and J gene to a known reactive TCR set. The reference SARS-CoV-2 TCR set came from MIRA and was filtered for enrichment in COVID-19-positive ImmuneCODE repertoires, removing public or cross-reactive TCRs. Drawing on the MIRA antigens, annotated TCRs were analysed further at the level of specific ORF or position within ORF. Breadth was defined as annotated unique rearrangements over total unique productive rearrangements; depth was the summed frequency of those rearrangements. Group comparisons of TCR breadth used two-sided Wilcoxon rank-sum tests. In its TCRdb copy, this immuneACCESS table keeps in-frame sequences only and misses some clones. Where compared with another copy, unresolved V genes explain less than half of these, and the others have no known cause. V, J and clone size are those of that table, while D and trimming were read from the DNA. The sample yields roughly 410,000 clones; 83% were counted once. Of the sample, approximately 7.8% is held by the ten largest clones.

These data come from a study of Ad26.COV2.S vaccination and SARS-CoV-2 variants (dated by TCRdb to about 2021). The study in broad terms: Vaccine-arm donors were drawn from COV1001, a multicentre, randomized, double-blind, placebo-controlled phase I-IIa trial of Ad26.COV2.S in healthy adults. Ad26.COV2.S was administered intramuscularly at a dose of 5x10^10 or 1x10^11 viral particles, either as one shot or as two shots given 56 days apart. TCRbeta repertoire sequencing served as the tool for gauging how specific and how broad the SARS-CoV-2-reactive T cell receptors were following Ad26.COV2.S vaccination. The TCR-sequenced set comprised about 32 samples: some 19 Ad26.COV2.S vaccine recipients, 5 placebo recipients and 8 SARS-CoV-2 convalescent individuals. Trial participants were randomized into five groups of five, in which low-dose or high-dose Ad26.COV2.S was given once or twice, or placebo was given on both occasions. Blinding of investigators to trial group allocation was maintained during experiments and outcome assessment. Paper-wide results and their limitations: After vaccination, spike-specific CD8+ and CD4+ T cell responses were reported to show substantial breadth. The study was not powered to compare responses between vaccine doses or regimens. Vaccine and placebo recipients had similar non-spike TCR breadth, a finding consistent with the vaccine containing only spike. Higher spike-specific TCR breadth was observed in Ad26.COV2.S recipients than in placebo recipients (P = 0.0014). The authors noted that the TCR breadth and depth analyses may have underestimated total T cell responses.

The treatment or condition label for this specimen denotes: some 19 received Ad26.COV2.S at low or high dose, single or two shots; roughly five received placebo; per-sample allocation not given. For vaccine and placebo recipients, repertoires were sequenced using samples collected on day 63 after the first injection. Cohort 1b enrolled 20 to 30 adults aged 18-55 years at a single site in Boston, USA, between 29 July and 7 August 2020. Ad26.COV2.S consisted of a replication-incompetent adenovirus type 26 vector by which a prefusion-stabilized SARS-CoV-2 spike protein from the original Wuhan strain was expressed. V lost 0 bases and J lost 2 bases; the stretch between them is 9 bases long. From a lookup of the germline V gene, CDR1 and CDR2 are SGHDT and YYEEEE. The CDR3 numbers 15 residues from cysteine through phenylalanine. Only the CDR3 portion is preserved as DNA: 45 bases, with reading frame beginning at the first base.

The starting material was peripheral blood, obtained in a trial of Ad26.COV2.S vaccine versus placebo. This TCR was recovered from a person between 18 and 65 years old who received the Ad26.COV2.S COVID-19 vaccine or a placebo. The V and J segments used are TRBV5-6 and TRBJ2-1; the D region possibly corresponds to TRBD2 (6 bases align). CDR3 sequence: CASSLDSGAYNEQFF. The bases read TGTGCCAGCAGCTTGGATAGCGGTGCCTACAATGAGCAGTTCTTC.